A selection of T cell receptor beta chains follows, all from one sample in a study of OX40 agonist ivuxolimab in advanced cancers. Sequencing used immunoSEQ multiplex PCR; TCRdb keeps in-frame clones, though not all of them. Of over 95,000 clones detected, about four fifths appear once; the ten largest clones hold about 1.6%. The sample here was CD4+ or CD8+ T cells sorted from blood, taken in a trial of the OX40 agonist ivuxolimab. The receptors derive from an adult with an advanced solid tumor such as melanoma, head and neck, liver or kidney cancer. CDR3s include the opening cysteine and the closing phenylalanine or tryptophan. The D gene is left open where the match is weak. Expanded clones get a size class; other rows say once, few or many, or leave the size out.

j_gene: TRBJ2-3
v_gene: TRBV2
abundance: NA
d_gene: TRBD1
CDR3aa: CASRIGQGASTDTQYF
CDR3nt: TGTGCCAGCAGGATCGGACAGGGGGCAAGCACAGATACGCAGTATTTT

j_gene: TRBJ2-1
v_gene: TRBV7-7
abundance: NA
d_gene: NA
CDR3aa: CASSPLRAGNEQFF
CDR3nt: TGTGCCAGCAGCCCTCTTAGGGCAGGGAACGAGCAGTTCTTC

j_gene: TRBJ2-5
v_gene: TRBV28
abundance: once
d_gene: TRBD1
CDR3aa: CASRRQGQETQYF
CDR3nt: TGTGCCAGCAGACGACAGGGTCAAGAGACCCAGTACTTC

j_gene: TRBJ2-2
v_gene: TRBV6-5
abundance: once
d_gene: NA
CDR3aa: CASKGVSANTGELFF
CDR3nt: TGTGCCAGTAAGGGGGTCAGTGCGAACACCGGGGAGCTGTTTTTT

j_gene: TRBJ1-1
v_gene: TRBV19
abundance: NA
d_gene: NA
CDR3aa: CASSPQGILNTEAFF
CDR3nt: TGTGCCAGTAGTCCCCAAGGTATTTTGAACACTGAAGCTTTCTTT

j_gene: TRBJ2-1
v_gene: TRBV7-3
abundance: NA
d_gene: NA
CDR3aa: CASSLRGRGSYNEQFF
CDR3nt: TGTGCCAGCAGCTTAAGAGGGCGGGGCTCCTACAATGAGCAGTTCTTC

j_gene: TRBJ2-4
v_gene: TRBV10-3
abundance: NA
d_gene: NA
CDR3aa: CAISPTEHIQYF
CDR3nt: TGTGCCATCAGCCCGACAGAGCACATTCAGTACTTC

j_gene: TRBJ2-6
v_gene: TRBV28
abundance: NA
d_gene: NA
CDR3aa: CASSHGTALSGANVLTF
CDR3nt: TGTGCCAGCAGTCACGGCACAGCCCTCTCTGGGGCCAACGTCCTGACTTTC

j_gene: TRBJ1-2
v_gene: TRBV6-1
abundance: NA
d_gene: NA
CDR3aa: CASSVAGFNYGYTF
CDR3nt: TGTGCCAGCAGTGTGGCCGGGTTTAACTATGGCTACACCTTC

j_gene: TRBJ2-1
v_gene: TRBV6-5
abundance: NA
d_gene: NA
CDR3aa: CASSDRAAGDEQFF
CDR3nt: TGTGCCAGCAGCGATAGGGCAGCCGGCGATGAGCAGTTCTTC

j_gene: TRBJ2-7
v_gene: TRBV30
abundance: NA
d_gene: TRBD2
CDR3aa: CAWSVLSPSGSWYEQYF
CDR3nt: TGTGCCTGGAGTGTACTTTCCCCTAGCGGGAGCTGGTACGAGCAGTACTTC

j_gene: TRBJ2-5
v_gene: TRBV18
abundance: NA
d_gene: NA
CDR3aa: CASSPIGGSGQETQYF
CDR3nt: TGTGCCAGCTCACCCATCGGAGGTAGCGGACAAGAGACCCAGTACTTC

j_gene: TRBJ1-5
v_gene: TRBV6-1
abundance: NA
d_gene: NA
CDR3aa: CASSEALRQPQHF
CDR3nt: TGTGCCAGCAGTGAAGCGCTTCGGCAGCCCCAGCATTTT

j_gene: TRBJ2-1
v_gene: TRBV4-3
abundance: NA
d_gene: TRBD2
CDR3aa: CASSQDLKAGPPFF
CDR3nt: TGCGCCAGCAGCCAAGATCTCAAAGCGGGGCCGCCTTTCTTC

j_gene: TRBJ1-4
v_gene: TRBV27
abundance: few
d_gene: TRBD1
CDR3aa: CASSPSDRNEKLFF
CDR3nt: TGTGCCAGCAGCCCTTCGGACAGGAATGAAAAACTGTTTTTT

j_gene: TRBJ2-7
v_gene: TRBV11-2
abundance: NA
d_gene: NA
CDR3aa: CASSFLEGGTYEQYF
CDR3nt: TGTGCCAGCAGCTTTTTAGAGGGGGGCACCTACGAGCAGTACTTC

j_gene: TRBJ2-5
v_gene: TRBV2
abundance: NA
d_gene: TRBD2
CDR3aa: CASTSGLQETQYF
CDR3nt: TGTGCCAGCACTAGCGGGCTTCAAGAGACCCAGTACTTC

j_gene: TRBJ2-7
v_gene: TRBV28
abundance: NA
d_gene: TRBD1
CDR3aa: CASSPRQGARSYEQYF
CDR3nt: TGTGCCAGCAGCCCACGACAGGGGGCCCGCTCCTACGAGCAGTACTTC

j_gene: TRBJ1-1
v_gene: TRBV7-3
abundance: once
d_gene: NA
CDR3aa: CASSLMAGTEAFF
CDR3nt: TGTGCCAGCAGCTTAATGGCAGGTACTGAAGCTTTCTTT

j_gene: TRBJ2-1
v_gene: TRBV27
abundance: NA
d_gene: TRBD2
CDR3aa: CASSLAGEFNEQFF
CDR3nt: TGTGCCAGCAGTTTAGCGGGAGAGTTCAATGAGCAGTTCTTC

j_gene: TRBJ1-1
v_gene: TRBV19
abundance: NA
d_gene: NA
CDR3aa: CASSIEHRNTEAFF
CDR3nt: TGTGCCAGTAGTATAGAGCACAGGAACACTGAAGCTTTCTTT

j_gene: TRBJ2-2
v_gene: TRBV7-2
abundance: NA
d_gene: NA
CDR3aa: CASSLDGSNTGELFF
CDR3nt: TGTGCCAGCAGCTTGGACGGATCGAACACCGGGGAGCTGTTTTTT

j_gene: TRBJ2-1
v_gene: TRBV28
abundance: NA
d_gene: TRBD2
CDR3aa: CASRETSGQYNEQFF
CDR3nt: TGTGCCAGCAGGGAAACTAGCGGACAATACAATGAGCAGTTCTTC

j_gene: TRBJ1-5
v_gene: TRBV5-3
abundance: NA
d_gene: TRBD1
CDR3aa: CATTLRDRRLNQPQHF
CDR3nt: TGTGCCACCACCCTTCGGGACAGGCGGCTCAATCAGCCCCAGCATTTT

j_gene: TRBJ1-4
v_gene: TRBV4-1
abundance: NA
d_gene: NA
CDR3aa: CASSQEPYGEKLFF
CDR3nt: TGCGCCAGCAGCCAAGAGCCCTACGGGGAAAAACTGTTTTTT

j_gene: TRBJ1-2
v_gene: TRBV6-1
abundance: once
d_gene: TRBD1
CDR3aa: CASSFSGTGQGYTF
CDR3nt: TGTGCCAGCAGTTTTTCCGGGACAGGCCAGGGCTACACCTTC

j_gene: TRBJ2-3
v_gene: TRBV27
abundance: NA
d_gene: NA
CDR3aa: CASSDTGGGSTDTQYF
CDR3nt: TGTGCCAGCAGCGATACAGGTGGGGGGAGCACAGATACGCAGTATTTT

j_gene: TRBJ1-5
v_gene: TRBV28
abundance: NA
d_gene: NA
CDR3aa: CASSLGGQSNQPQHF
CDR3nt: TGTGCCAGCAGTTTAGGGGGGCAGAGCAATCAGCCCCAGCATTTT

j_gene: TRBJ1-1
v_gene: TRBV5-1
abundance: NA
d_gene: NA
CDR3aa: CASSSKGPEAFF
CDR3nt: TGCGCCAGCAGCTCAAAGGGACCCGAAGCTTTCTTT

j_gene: TRBJ2-5
v_gene: TRBV6-6
abundance: NA
d_gene: TRBD2
CDR3aa: CASSAPSGKETQYF
CDR3nt: TGTGCCAGCAGTGCGCCTAGCGGGAAAGAGACCCAGTACTTC